This T cell receptor beta chain was sequenced during a study of long-term antiretroviral therapy in people with HIV. General observations from the study: Blood specimens, gathered between about 2003 and 2018, were possibly obtained under older ART regimens. CDR3 lengths in HIV samples spanned a narrower range than controls. Diversity increased after ART yet remained lower than in transplant donor controls.

This CDR3 comprises 14 residues. Trimming shortened V by 1 base and J by 2 bases, and 9 bases separated the two germline ends. Per germline, CDR1 LGHNA and CDR2 YSLEER. United States facilities provided treatment to all participants with HIV. Survey-level immunoSEQ v3.0 assays were run. The table came from immunoSEQ multiplex PCR; TCRdb's copy has only in-frame clones and leaves some out. There are some 31,000 clones in the sample; about 97% occur only once, and approximately 2% lies in the top ten. As for this clone: Its antigen is not known.

Sequences were derived from unsorted PBMCs, sampled 7.6 years after starting antiretroviral therapy. V is TRBV4-3 and J is TRBJ2-7, with D tentatively TRBD2 (5 bases). This TCR derives from a man aged 30 to 45 with HIV. The CDR3 coding sequence is TGCGCCAGCAGCCAAGCTCGGGGTACCTACGAGCAGTACTTC. Its translation: CASSQARGTYEQYF.